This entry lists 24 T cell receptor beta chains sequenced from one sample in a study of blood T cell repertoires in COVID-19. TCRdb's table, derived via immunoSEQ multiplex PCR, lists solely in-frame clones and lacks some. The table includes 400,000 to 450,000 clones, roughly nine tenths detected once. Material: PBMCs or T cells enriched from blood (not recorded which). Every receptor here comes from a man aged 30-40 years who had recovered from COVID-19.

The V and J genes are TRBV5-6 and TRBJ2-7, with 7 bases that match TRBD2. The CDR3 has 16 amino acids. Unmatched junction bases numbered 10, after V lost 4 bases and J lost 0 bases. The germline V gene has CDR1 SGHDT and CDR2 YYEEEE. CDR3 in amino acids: CASSPRGSGYSYEQYF. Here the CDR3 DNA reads TGTGCCAGCAGCCCCCGGGGTAGCGGGTACTCCTACGAGCAGTACTTC.

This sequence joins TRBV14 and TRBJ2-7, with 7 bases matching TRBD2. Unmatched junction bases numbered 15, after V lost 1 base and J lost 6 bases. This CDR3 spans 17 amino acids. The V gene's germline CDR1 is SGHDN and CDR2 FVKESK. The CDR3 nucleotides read TGTGCCAGCAGCCAAGTGAGGTCGGGAGGATTTTCACCCGAGCAGTACTTC. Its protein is CASSQVRSGGFSPEQYF.

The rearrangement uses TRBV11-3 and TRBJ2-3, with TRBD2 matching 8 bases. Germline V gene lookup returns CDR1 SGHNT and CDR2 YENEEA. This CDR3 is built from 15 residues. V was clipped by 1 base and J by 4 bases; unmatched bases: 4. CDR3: CASSLAGTRADTQYF. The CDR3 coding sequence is TGTGCCAGCAGCTTAGCCGGGACTAGAGCAGATACGCAGTATTTT. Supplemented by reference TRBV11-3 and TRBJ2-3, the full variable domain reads EAGVVQSPRYKIIEKKQPVAFWCNPISGHNTLYWYLQNLGQGPELLIRYENEEAVDDSQLPKDRFSAERLKGVDSTLKIQPAELGDSAVYLCASSLAGTRADTQYFGPGTRLTVL.

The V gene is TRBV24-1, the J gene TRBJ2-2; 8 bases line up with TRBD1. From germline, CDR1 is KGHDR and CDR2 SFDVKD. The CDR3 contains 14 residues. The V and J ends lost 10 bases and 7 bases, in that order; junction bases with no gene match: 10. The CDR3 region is CATAGTGGFGELFF. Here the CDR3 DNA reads TGTGCCACTGCCGGGACAGGAGGATTCGGGGAGCTGTTTTTT.

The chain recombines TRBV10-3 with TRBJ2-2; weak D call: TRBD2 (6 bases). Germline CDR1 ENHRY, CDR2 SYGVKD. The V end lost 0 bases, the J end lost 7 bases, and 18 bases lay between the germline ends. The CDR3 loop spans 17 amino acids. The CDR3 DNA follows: TGTGCCATCAGTGAGTCGGGGGGAGGCCCCTACGGCGGGGAGCTGTTTTTT. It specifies CAISESGGGPYGGELFF.

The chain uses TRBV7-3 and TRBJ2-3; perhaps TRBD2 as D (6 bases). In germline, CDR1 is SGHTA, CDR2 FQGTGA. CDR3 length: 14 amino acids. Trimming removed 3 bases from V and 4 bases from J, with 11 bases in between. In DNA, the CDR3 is TGTGCCAGCAGCTTCCGTCCTAGCGCAGATACGCAGTATTTT. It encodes CASSFRPSADTQYF.

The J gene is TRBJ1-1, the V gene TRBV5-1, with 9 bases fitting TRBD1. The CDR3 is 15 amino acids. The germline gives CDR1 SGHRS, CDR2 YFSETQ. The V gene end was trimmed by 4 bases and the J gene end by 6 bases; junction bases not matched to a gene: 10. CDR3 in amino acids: CASSPYLQGAAEAFF. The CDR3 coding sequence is TGCGCCAGCAGCCCATATCTACAGGGGGCTGCTGAAGCTTTCTTT. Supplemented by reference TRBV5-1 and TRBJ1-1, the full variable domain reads KAGVTQTPRYLIKTRGQQVTLSCSPISGHRSVSWYQQTPGQGLQFLFEYFSETQRNKGNFPGRFSGRQFSNSRSEMNVSTLELGDSALYLCASSPYLQGAAEAFFGQGTRLTVV.

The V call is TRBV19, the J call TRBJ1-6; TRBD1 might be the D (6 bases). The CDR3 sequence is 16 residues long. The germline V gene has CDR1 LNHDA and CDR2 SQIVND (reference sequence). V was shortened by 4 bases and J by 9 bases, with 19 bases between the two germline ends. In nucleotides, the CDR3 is TGTGCCAGTAGTACCACAGGGATCTCGGGTGGTTCACCCCTCCACTTT. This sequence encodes CASSTTGISGGSPLHF.

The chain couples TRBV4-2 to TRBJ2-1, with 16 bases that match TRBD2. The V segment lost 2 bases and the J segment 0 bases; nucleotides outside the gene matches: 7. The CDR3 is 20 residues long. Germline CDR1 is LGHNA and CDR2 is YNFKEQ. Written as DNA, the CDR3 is TGTGCCAGCAGCCAACTTGGGGGACTAGCGGGAGGGAGCTCCTACAATGAGCAGTTCTTC. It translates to CASSQLGGLAGGSSYNEQFF.

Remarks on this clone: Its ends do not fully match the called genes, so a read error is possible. The CDR3: CASSEDRDMSNQPQHF. Here the CDR3 DNA reads TGTGCCAGCAGCGAAGACAGGGATATGAGCAATCAGCCCCAGCATTTT. The gene calls are TRBV6-1 and TRBJ1-5; 7 bases agree with TRBD1. The germline CDR1 and CDR2 sequences are MNHNS and SASEGT. This CDR3 spans 16 amino acids.

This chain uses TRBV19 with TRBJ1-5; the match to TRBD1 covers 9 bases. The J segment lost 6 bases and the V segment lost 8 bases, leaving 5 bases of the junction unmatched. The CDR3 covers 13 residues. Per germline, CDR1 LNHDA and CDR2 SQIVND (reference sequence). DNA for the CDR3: TGTGCCAGTGGACAGGGGATTCTTCAGCCCCAGCATTTT. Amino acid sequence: CASGQGILQPQHF.

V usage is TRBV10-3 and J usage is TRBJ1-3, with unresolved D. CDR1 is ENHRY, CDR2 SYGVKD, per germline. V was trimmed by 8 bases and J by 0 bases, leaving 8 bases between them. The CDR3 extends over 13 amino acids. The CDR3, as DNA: TGTGCCATCGGGCTCAACTCTGGAAACACCATATATTTT. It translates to CAIGLNSGNTIYF.

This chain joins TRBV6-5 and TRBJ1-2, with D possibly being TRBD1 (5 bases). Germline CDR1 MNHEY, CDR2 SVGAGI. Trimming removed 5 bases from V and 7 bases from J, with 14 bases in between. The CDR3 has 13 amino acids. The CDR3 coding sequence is TGTGCCAGCAGTCGTGTATTAAGGGGTGGCTACACCTTC. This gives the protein CASSRVLRGGYTF.

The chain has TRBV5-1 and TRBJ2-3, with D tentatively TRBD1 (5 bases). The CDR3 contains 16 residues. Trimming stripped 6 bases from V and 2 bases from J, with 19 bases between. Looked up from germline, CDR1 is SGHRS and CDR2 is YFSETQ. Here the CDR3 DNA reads TGCGCCAGCACCCAAGGCAGGGCTTCTGCCACAGATACGCAGTATTTT. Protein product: CASTQGRASATDTQYF.

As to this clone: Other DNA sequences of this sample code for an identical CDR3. The DNA of the CDR3 is TGCGCCAGCAGCTTGGTTCAGGGCTCAGATACGCAGTATTTT. Its translation is CASSLVQGSDTQYF. The V call is TRBV5-1, the J call TRBJ2-3; D may be TRBD1 (5 bases). Germline V gives CDR1 SGHRS, CDR2 YFSETQ. V was trimmed by 0 bases and J by 4 bases, leaving 9 bases between them. The CDR3 loop spans 14 amino acids.

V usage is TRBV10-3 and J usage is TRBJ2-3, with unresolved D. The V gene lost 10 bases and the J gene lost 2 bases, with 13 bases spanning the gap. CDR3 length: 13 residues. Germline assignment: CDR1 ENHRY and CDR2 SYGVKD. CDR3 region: CATQVSSTDTQYF. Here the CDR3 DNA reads TGTGCCACCCAGGTTTCGTCCACAGATACGCAGTATTTT.

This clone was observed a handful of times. The CDR3 protein is CASSLDLGGRSYNEQFF. CDR3 bases: TGTGCCAGCAGCTTAGACTTGGGCGGGAGGTCCTACAATGAGCAGTTCTTC. The chain couples TRBV11-2 to TRBJ2-1; 8 nucleotides match TRBD2. Per the germline V gene, CDR1 is SGHAT and CDR2 is FQNNGV. The CDR3 loop spans 17 amino acids. The V gene end was trimmed by 0 bases and the J gene end by 1 base; junction bases not matched to a gene: 5.

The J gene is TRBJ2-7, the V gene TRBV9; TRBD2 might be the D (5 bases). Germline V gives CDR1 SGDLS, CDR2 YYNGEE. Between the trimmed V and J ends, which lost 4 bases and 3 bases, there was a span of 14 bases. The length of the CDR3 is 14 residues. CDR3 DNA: TGTGCCAGCAGCCTTACTAGTTTACACTACGAGCAGTACTTC. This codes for CASSLTSLHYEQYF. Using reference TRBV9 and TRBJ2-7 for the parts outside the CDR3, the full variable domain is DSGVTQTPKHLITATGQRVTLRCSPRSGDLSVYWYQQSLDQGLQFLIQYYNGEERAKGNILERFSAQQFPDLHSELNLSSLELGDSALYFCASSLTSLHYEQYFGPGTRLTVT.

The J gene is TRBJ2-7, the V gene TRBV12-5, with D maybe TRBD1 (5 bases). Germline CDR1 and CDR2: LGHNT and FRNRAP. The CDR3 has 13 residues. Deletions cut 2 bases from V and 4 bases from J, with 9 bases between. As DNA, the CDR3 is TGTGCTAGTGGTTTGAACAGGCGTTACGAGCAGTACTTC. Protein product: CASGLNRRYEQYF.

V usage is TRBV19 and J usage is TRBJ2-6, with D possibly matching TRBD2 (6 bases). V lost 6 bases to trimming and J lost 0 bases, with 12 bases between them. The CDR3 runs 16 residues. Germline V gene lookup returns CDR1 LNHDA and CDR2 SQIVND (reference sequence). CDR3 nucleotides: TGTGCCAGTAGAAACCCCGGGAGCTCTGGGGCCAACGTCCTGACTTTC. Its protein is CASRNPGSSGANVLTF.

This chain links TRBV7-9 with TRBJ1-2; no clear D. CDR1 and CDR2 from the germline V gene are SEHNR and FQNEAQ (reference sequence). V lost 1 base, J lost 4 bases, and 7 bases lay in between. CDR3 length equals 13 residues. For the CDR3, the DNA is TGTGCCAGCAGCTTAGAAGCGAGCTATGGCTACACCTTC. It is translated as CASSLEASYGYTF.

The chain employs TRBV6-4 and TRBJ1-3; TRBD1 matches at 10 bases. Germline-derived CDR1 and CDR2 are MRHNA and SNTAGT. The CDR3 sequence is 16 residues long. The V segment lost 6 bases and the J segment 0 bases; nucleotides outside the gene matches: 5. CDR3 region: CASSLDRGHSGNTIYF. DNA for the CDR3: TGTGCCAGCAGCCTAGACAGGGGGCACTCTGGAAACACCATATATTTT.

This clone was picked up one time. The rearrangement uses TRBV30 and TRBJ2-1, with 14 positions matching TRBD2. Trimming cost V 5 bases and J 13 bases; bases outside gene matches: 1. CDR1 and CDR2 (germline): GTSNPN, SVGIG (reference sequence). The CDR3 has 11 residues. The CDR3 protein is CAWGTSGRQFF. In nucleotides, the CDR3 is TGTGCCTGGGGGACTAGCGGGAGACAGTTCTTC.

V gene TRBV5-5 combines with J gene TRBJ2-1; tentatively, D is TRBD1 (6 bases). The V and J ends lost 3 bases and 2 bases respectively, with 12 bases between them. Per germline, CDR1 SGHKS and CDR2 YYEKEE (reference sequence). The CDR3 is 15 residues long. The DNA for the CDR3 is TGTGCCAGCAGCTCACAGACAGGAGCCTACAATGAGCAGTTCTTC. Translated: CASSSQTGAYNEQFF.